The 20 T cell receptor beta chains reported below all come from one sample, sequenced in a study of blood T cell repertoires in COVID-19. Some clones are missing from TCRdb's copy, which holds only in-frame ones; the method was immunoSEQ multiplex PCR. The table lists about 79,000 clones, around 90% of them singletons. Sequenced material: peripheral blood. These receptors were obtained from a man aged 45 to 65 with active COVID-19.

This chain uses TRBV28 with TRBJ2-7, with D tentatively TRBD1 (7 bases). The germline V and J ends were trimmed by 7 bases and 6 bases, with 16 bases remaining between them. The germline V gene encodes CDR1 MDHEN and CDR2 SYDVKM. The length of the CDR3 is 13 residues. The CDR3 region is CASITGQGGEQYF. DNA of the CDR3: TGTGCCAGCATAACGGGTCAGGGGGGCGAGCAGTACTTC. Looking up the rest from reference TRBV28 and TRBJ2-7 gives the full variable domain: DVKVTQSSRYLVKRTGEKVFLECVQDMDHENMFWYRQDPGLGLRLIYFSYDVKMKEKGDIPEGYSVSREKKERFSLILESASTNQTSMYLCASITGQGGEQYFGPGTRLTVT.

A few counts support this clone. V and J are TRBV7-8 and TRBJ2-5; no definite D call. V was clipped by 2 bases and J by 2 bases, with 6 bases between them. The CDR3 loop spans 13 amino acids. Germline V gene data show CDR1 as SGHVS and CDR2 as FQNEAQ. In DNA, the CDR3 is TGTGCCAGCAGCTTATATCAGCAAGAGACCCAGTACTTC. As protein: CASSLYQQETQYF.

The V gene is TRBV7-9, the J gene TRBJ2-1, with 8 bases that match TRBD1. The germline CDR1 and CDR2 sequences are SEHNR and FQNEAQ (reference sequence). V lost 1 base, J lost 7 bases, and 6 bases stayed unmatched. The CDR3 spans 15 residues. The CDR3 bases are TGTGCCAGCAGCTTAGGGACAGGGCGGAGGAATGAGCAGTTCTTC. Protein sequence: CASSLGTGRRNEQFF.

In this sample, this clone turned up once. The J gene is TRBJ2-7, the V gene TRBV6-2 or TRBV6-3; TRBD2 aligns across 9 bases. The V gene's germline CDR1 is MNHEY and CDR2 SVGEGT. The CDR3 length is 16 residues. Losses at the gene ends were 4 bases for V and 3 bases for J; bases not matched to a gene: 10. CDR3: CASSSLTSGALYEQYF. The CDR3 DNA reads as TGTGCCAGCAGTTCCCTGACTAGCGGAGCCCTCTACGAGCAGTACTTC.

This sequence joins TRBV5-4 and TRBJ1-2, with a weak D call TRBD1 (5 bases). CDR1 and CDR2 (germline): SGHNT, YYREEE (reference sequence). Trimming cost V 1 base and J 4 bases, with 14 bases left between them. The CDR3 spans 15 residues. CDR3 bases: TGTGCCAGCAGCTTGCCCCAGGGTAGAGGCTATGGCTACACCTTC. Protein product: CASSLPQGRGYGYTF.

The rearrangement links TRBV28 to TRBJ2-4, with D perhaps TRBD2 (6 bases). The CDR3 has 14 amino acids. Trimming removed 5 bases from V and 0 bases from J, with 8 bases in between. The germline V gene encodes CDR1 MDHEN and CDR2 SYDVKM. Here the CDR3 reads CASSAGLAKNIQYF. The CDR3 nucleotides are TGTGCCAGCAGTGCGGGACTAGCCAAAAACATTCAGTACTTC.

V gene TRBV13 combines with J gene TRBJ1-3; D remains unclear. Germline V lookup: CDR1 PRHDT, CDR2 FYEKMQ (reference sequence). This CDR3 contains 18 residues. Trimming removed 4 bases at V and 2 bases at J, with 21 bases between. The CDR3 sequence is CASSSLKRAPRAGNTIYF. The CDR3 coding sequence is TGTGCCAGCAGCTCCCTAAAAAGAGCTCCCCGGGCTGGAAACACCATATATTTT. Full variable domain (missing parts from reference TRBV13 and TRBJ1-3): AAGVIQSPRHLIKEKRETATLKCYPIPRHDTVYWYQQGPGQDPQFLISFYEKMQSDKGSIPDRFSAQQFSDYHSELNMSSLELGDSALYFCASSSLKRAPRAGNTIYFGEGSWLTVV.

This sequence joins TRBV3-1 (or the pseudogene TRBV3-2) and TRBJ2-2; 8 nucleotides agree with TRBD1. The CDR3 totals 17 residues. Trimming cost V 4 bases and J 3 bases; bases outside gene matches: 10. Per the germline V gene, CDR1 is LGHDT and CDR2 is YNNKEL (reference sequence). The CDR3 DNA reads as TGTGCCAGCAGCCTAAGGACAGGGCTGGTGTACACCGGGGAGCTGTTTTTT. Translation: CASSLRTGLVYTGELFF.

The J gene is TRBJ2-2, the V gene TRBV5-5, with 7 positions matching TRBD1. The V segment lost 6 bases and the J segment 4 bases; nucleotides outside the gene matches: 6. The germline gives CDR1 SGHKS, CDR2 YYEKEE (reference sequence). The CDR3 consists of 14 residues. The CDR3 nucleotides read TGTGCCAGCAAAGGGGGCCAGATCACCGGGGAGCTGTTTTTT. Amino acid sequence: CASKGGQITGELFF.

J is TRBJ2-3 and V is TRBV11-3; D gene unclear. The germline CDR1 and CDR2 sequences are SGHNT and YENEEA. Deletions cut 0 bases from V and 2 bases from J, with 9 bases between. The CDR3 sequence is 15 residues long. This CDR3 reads CASSLDLGFTDTQYF. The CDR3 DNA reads TGTGCCAGCAGCTTAGATCTGGGCTTCACAGATACGCAGTATTTT. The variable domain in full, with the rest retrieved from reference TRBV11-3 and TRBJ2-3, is EAGVVQSPRYKIIEKKQPVAFWCNPISGHNTLYWYLQNLGQGPELLIRYENEEAVDDSQLPKDRFSAERLKGVDSTLKIQPAELGDSAVYLCASSLDLGFTDTQYFGPGTRLTVL.

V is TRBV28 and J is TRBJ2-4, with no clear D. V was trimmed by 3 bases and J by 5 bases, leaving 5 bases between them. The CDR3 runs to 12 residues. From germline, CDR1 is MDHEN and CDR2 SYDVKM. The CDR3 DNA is TGTGCCAGCAGTTTTAGCCAAAACATTCAGTACTTC. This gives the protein CASSFSQNIQYF.

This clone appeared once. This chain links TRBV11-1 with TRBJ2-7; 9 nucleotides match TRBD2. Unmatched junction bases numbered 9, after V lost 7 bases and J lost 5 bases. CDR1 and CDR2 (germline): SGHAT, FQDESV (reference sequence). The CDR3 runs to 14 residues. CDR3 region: CASTGWASGNEQYF. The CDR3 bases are TGTGCCAGCACCGGATGGGCTAGCGGGAACGAGCAGTACTTC. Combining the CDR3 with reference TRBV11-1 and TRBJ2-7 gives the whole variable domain EAEVAQSPRYKITEKSQAVAFWCDPISGHATLYWYRQILGQGPELLVQFQDESVVDDSQLPKDRFSAERLKGVDSTLKIQPAELGDSAMYLCASTGWASGNEQYFGPGTRLTVT.

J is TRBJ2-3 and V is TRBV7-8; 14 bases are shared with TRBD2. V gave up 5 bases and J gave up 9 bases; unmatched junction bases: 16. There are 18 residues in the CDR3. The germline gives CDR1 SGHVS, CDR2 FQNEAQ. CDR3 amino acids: CASSLPRRLAGGLSTQYF. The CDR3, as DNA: TGTGCCAGCAGCCTACCTCGGAGACTAGCGGGGGGGCTAAGCACGCAGTATTTT.

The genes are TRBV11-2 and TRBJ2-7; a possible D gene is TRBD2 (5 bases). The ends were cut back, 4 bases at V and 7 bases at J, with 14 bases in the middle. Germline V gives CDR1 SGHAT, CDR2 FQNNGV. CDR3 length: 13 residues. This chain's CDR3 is CASSSLPSGEQYF. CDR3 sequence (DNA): TGTGCCAGCAGCTCCCTACCCTCGGGGGAGCAGTACTTC.

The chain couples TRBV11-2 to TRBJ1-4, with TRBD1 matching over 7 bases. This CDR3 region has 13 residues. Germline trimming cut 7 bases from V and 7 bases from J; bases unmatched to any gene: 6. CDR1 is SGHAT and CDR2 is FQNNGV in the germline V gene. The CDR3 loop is CASTPGGSEKLFF. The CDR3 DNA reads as TGTGCCAGCACCCCAGGGGGTAGTGAAAAACTGTTTTTT.

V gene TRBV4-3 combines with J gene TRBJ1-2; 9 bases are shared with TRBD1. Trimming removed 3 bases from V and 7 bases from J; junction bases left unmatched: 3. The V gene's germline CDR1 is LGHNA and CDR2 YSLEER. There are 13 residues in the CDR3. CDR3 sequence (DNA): TGCGCCAGCAGCCAGACAGGGGGTATTGGCTACACCTTC. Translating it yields CASSQTGGIGYTF.

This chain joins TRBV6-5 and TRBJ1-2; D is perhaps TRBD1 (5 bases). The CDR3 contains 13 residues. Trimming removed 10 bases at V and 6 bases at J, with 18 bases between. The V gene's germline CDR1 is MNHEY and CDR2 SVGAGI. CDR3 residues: CANNRGGRDGYTF. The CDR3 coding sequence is TGTGCCAACAACCGGGGGGGACGAGATGGCTACACCTTC.

This CDR3 is CASDKDRPDTDTQYF. The CDR3 DNA is TGCGCCAGCGACAAGGACAGACCCGACACAGATACGCAGTATTTT. The chain recombines TRBV5-1 with TRBJ2-3; tentatively, D is TRBD1 (6 bases). This CDR3 is 15 amino acids long. V lost 7 bases to trimming and J lost 2 bases, with 17 bases between them. The germline V gene has CDR1 SGHRS and CDR2 YFSETQ.

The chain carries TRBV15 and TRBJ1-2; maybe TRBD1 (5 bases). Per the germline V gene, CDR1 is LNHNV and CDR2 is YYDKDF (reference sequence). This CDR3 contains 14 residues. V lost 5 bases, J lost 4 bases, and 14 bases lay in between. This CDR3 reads CATSWGGEGYGYTF. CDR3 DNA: TGTGCCACCAGCTGGGGGGGAGAGGGCTATGGCTACACCTTC.

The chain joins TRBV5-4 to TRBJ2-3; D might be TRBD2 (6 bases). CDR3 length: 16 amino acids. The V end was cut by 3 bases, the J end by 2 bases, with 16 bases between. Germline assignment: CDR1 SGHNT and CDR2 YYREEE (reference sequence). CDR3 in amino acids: CASSSRDSDFTDTQYF. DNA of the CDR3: TGTGCCAGCAGCTCCCGGGACTCGGACTTCACAGATACGCAGTATTTT.